This entry describes one T cell receptor (beta chain). The antigen remains undetermined. These data belong to a study of cytomegalovirus exposure and HLA in healthy donors. Overall study results and limits: As a later analysis showed, a missense DCLRE1C variant was linked to trimming of TCR beta V- and J-genes. Segments of the TCR beta V type were, in most cases, productive about 87% or about 30% of the time in an earlier analysis. Most sequenced TCRs were rare (though some public TCRs occurred in many donors).

J gave up 5 bases and V 5 bases, and 11 bases lay outside the gene matches. There are 14 residues in the CDR3. Germline V gene sequence: CDR1 GTSNPN, CDR2 SVGIG (reference sequence). Researchers ran the PCR with 60 Vbeta and 13 Jbeta primers. TCRdb keeps only in-frame clones here, not all; method: immunoSEQ multiplex PCR. This table has about 130,000 clones, around four fifths appearing once. Sample: PBMCs. The origin of this receptor is a male donor in good health and CMV-seropositive. V is TRBV30 and J is TRBJ2-5, with 7 bases identical to TRBD2. The CDR3 region is CAWGGGTGWETQYF. The CDR3 DNA is TGTGCCTGGGGGGGAGGGACGGGGTGGGAGACCCAGTACTTC.